This T cell receptor beta chain stems from a study of control samples from healthy donors and cancer patients. The protocol was immunoSEQ multiplex PCR, while the TCRdb copy is restricted to in-frame clones and leaves out a portion. Of around 75,000 clones listed, about 92% are singletons. Sequenced material: blood. The receptor was isolated from a woman between 55 and 75 years old in good health.

The CDR3 protein is CASSMGQGERGYTF. In DNA, the CDR3 is TGTGCCAGTAGCATGGGACAGGGTGAACGGGGCTACACCTTC. The gene calls are TRBV19 and TRBJ1-2; 9 bases align to TRBD1. The CDR3 spans 14 residues. V was clipped by 6 bases and J by 8 bases; unmatched bases: 10. Germline V gene lookup returns CDR1 LNHDA and CDR2 SQIVND (reference sequence).